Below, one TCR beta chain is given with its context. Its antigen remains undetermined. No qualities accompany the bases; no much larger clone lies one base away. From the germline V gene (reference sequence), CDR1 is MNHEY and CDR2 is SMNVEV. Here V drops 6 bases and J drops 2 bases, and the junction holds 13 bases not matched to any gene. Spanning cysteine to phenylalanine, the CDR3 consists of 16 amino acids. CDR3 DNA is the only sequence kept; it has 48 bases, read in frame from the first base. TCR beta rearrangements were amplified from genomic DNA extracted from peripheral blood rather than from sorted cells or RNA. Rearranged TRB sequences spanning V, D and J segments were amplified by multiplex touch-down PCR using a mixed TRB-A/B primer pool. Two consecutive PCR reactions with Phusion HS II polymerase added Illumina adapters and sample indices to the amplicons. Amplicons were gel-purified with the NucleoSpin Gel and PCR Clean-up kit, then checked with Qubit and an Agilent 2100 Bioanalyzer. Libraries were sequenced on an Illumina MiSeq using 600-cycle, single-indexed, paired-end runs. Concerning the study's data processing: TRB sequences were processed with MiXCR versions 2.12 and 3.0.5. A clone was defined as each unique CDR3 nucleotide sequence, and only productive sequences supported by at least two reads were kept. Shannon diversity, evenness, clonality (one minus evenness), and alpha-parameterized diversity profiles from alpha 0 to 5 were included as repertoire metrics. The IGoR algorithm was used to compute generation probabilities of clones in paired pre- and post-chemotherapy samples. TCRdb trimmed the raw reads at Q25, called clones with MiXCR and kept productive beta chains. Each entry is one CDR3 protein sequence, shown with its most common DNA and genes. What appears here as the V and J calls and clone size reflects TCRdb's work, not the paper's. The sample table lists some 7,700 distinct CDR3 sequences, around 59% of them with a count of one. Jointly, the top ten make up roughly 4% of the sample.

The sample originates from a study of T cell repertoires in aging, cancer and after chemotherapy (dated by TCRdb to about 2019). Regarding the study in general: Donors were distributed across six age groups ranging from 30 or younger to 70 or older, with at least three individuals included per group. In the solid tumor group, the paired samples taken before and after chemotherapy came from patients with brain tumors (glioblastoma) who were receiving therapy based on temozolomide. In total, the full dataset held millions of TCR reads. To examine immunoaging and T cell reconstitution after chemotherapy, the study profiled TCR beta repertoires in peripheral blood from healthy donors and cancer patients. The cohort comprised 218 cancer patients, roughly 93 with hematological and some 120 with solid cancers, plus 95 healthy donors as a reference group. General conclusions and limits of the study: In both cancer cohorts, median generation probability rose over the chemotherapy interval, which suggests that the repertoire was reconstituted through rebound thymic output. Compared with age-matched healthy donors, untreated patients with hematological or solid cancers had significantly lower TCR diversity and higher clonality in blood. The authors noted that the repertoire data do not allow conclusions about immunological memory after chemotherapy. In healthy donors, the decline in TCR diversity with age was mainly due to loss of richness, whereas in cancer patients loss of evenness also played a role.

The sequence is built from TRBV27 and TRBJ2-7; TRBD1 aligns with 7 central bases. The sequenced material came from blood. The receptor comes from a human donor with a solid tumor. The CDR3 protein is CASSVSSGTDTYEQYF. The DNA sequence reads TGTGCCAGCAGCGTATCCTCCGGGACAGACACCTACGAGCAGTACTTC.